This T cell receptor (beta chain) was identified in a study of T-cell memory formation after mild COVID-19. This CDR3 comprises 13 residues. The V and J ends lost 8 bases and 0 bases respectively, with 12 bases between them. Germline V lookup: CDR1 SQVTM, CDR2 ANQGSEA. Broader study findings: Of the contracting clones, CD4+ ones lay mainly in CM and EM, and CD8+ ones in EMRA.

With regard to this clonotype: As yet, its antigen is unknown.

cDNA libraries for TCR alpha and TCR beta, carrying sample barcodes and UMIs, came from 5'RACE with constant-segment primers. Each CDR3 protein is one row after TCRdb ran MiXCR on the 5' RACE reads. The sample yields approximately 580,000 distinct CDR3 sequences, about 20% seen once. The source is an adult woman who had mild COVID-19 (a few samples of this study predate the infection). Cell type and time point are not known. This chain uses TRBV29-1 with TRBJ2-3; D is perhaps TRBD2 (5 bases). Sequencing input: PBMCs or a T cell subset sorted from them (not recorded which). CDR3 loop: CSTYSGSTDTQYF. The CDR3 DNA reads as TGCAGCACCTACAGCGGTAGCACAGATACGCAGTATTTT.